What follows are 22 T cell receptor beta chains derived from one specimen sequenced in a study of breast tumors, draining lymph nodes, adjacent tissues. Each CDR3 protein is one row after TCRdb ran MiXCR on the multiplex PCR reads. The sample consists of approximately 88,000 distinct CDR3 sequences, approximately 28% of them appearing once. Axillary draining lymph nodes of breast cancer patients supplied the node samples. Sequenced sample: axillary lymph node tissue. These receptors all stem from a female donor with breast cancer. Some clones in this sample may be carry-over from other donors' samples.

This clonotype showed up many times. CDR3 residues: CASSVGVGTGGASPLHF. In DNA form, the CDR3 reads TGTGCCAGCAGCGTAGGTGTGGGGACAGGGGGCGCATCACCCCTCCACTTT. The rearrangement uses TRBV9 and TRBJ1-6; 12 bases match TRBD1. Germline trimming cut 0 bases from V and 10 bases from J; bases unmatched to any gene: 8. The CDR3 loop spans 17 amino acids. Per germline, CDR1 SGDLS and CDR2 YYNGEE.

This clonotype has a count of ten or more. This chain's CDR3 is CASSYRGSGELFF. In DNA, the CDR3 is TGTGCCAGCAGTTACCGTGGGAGTGGGGAGCTGTTTTTT. The V call is TRBV6-5, the J call TRBJ2-2, with a tentative D call TRBD2 (5 bases). V dropped 2 bases and J dropped 8 bases, with 9 bases sitting between them. The CDR3 runs 13 residues. The germline V gene has CDR1 MNHEY and CDR2 SVGAGI.

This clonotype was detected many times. CDR3: CASSPSEKVTQYF. DNA of the CDR3: TGTGCCAGCAGCCCTAGCGAGAAGGTTACGCAGTATTTT. V usage is TRBV6-5 and J usage is TRBJ2-3; the D gene is possibly TRBD2 (6 bases). The length of the CDR3 is 13 residues. Looked up from germline, CDR1 is MNHEY and CDR2 is SVGAGI. Trimming took 6 bases from V and 8 from J, leaving 15 bases between them.

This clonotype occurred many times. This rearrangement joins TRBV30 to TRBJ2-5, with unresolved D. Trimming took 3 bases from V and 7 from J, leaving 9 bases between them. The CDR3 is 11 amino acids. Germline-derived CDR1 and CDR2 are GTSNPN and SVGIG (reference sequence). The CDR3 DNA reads TGTGCCTGGAGCGCCTCTGGGACCCAGTACTTC. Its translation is CAWSASGTQYF. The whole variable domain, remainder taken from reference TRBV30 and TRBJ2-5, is SQTIHQWPATLVQPVGSPLSLECTVEGTSNPNLYWYRQAAGRGLQLLFYSVGIGQISSEVPQNLSASRPQDRQFILSSKKLLLSDSGFYLCAWSASGTQYFGPGTRLLVL.

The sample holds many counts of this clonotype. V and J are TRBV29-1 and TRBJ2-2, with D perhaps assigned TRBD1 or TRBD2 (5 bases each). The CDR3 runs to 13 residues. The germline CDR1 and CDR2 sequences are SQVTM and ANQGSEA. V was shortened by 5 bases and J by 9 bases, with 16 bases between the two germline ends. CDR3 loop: CSVSGPMRRELFF. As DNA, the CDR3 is TGCAGCGTTTCGGGACCCATGCGGAGGGAGCTGTTTTTT.

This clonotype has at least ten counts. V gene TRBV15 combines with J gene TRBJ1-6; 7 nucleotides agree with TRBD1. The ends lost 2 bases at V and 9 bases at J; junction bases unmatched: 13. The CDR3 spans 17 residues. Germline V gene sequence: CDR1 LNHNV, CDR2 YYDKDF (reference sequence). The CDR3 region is CATSRKVSRTGGSPLHF. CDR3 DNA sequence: TGTGCCACCAGCAGAAAGGTCTCTAGGACAGGTGGTTCACCCCTCCACTTT.

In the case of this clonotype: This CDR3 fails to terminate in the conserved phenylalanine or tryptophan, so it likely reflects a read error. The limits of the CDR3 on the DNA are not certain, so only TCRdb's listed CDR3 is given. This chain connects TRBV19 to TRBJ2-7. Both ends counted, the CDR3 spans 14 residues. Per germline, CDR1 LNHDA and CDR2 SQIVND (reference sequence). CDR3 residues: CASSITGATYERYL.

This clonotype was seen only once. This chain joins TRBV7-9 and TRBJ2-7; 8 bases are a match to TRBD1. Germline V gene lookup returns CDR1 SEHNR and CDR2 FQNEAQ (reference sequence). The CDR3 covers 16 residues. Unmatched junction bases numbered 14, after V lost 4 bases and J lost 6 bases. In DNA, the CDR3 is TGTGCCAGCAGCTCAGAGGGGCCAGGGGGCAAGTCCGAGCAGTACTTC. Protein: CASSSEGPGGKSEQYF.

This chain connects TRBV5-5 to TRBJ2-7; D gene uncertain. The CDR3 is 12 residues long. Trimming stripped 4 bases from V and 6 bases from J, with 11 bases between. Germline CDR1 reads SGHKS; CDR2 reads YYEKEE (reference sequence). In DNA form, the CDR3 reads TGTGCCAGCAGCCCTCAAGATTCCGAGCAGTACTTC. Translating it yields CASSPQDSEQYF.

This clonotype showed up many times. The CDR3 coding sequence is TGCAGTGCTAGAGGCGGACAGACCGCGAACTACGAGCAGTACTTC. Translated, it gives CSARGGQTANYEQYF. J is TRBJ2-7 and V is TRBV20-1; D possibly corresponds to TRBD1 (6 bases). The V end was cut by 1 base, the J end by 3 bases, with 16 bases between. This CDR3 spans 15 amino acids. The V gene's germline CDR1 is DFQATT and CDR2 SNEGSKA (reference sequence).

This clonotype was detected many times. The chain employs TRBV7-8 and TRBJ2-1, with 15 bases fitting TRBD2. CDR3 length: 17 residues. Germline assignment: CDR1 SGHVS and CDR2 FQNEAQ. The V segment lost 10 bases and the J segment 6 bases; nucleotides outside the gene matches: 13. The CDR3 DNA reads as TGTGCCACCCATATCGGACTAGCGGGAGGGCCGGGCAATGAGCAGTTCTTC. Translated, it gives CATHIGLAGGPGNEQFF.

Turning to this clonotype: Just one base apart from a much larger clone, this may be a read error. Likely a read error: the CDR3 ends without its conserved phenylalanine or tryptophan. Here the CDR3 reads CASSLSATNEKLFS. The CDR3 DNA is TGTGCCAGCAGCTTATCTGCAACTAATGAAAAACTGTTTTCT. The chain recombines TRBV7-2 with TRBJ1-4; D remains ambiguous. Germline-derived CDR1 and CDR2 are SGHTA and FQGNSA. The germline V and J ends were trimmed by 2 bases and 0 bases, with 4 bases remaining between them. The CDR3 has 14 amino acids.

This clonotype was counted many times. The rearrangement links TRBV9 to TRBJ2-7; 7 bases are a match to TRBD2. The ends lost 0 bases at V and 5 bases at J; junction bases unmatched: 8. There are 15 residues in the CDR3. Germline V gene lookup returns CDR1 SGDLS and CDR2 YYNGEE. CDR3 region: CASSVATSGNNEQYF. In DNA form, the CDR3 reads TGTGCCAGCAGCGTAGCCACAAGCGGGAACAACGAGCAGTACTTC.

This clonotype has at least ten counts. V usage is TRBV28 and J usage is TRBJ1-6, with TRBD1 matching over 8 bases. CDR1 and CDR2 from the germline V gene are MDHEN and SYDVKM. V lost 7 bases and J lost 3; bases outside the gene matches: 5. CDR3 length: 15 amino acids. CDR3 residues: CASTKTGGYNSPLHF. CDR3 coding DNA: TGTGCCAGCACCAAAACAGGGGGCTATAATTCACCCCTCCACTTT.

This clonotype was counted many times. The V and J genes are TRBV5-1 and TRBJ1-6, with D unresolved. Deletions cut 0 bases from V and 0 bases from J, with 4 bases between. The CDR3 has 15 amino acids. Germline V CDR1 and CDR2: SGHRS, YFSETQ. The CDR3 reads CASSLDSSYNSPLHF. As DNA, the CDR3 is TGCGCCAGCAGCTTGGACAGCTCCTATAATTCACCCCTCCACTTT.

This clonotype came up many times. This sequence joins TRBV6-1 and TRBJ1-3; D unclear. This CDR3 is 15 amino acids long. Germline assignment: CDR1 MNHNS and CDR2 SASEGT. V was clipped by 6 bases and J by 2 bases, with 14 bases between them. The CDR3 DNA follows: TGTGCCAGCAGCATACAGAGGAGGACTGGAAACACCATATATTTT. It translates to CASSIQRRTGNTIYF.

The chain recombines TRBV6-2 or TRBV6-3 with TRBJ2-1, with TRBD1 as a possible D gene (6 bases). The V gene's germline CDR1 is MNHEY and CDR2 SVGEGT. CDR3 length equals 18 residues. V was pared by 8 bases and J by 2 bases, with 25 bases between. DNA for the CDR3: TGTGCCAGCTCTCCCCCCCCATGGAACAGGGAAACCTACAATGAGCAGTTCTTC. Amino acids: CASSPPPWNRETYNEQFF.

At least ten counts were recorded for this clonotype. DNA for the CDR3: TGTGCCACCACGACTAGCAGCTCCCCAGATACGCAGTATTTT. It yields the protein CATTTSSSPDTQYF. V usage is TRBV6-2 or TRBV6-3 and J usage is TRBJ2-3; the match to TRBD2 covers 7 bases. CDR1 is MNHEY, CDR2 SVGEGT, per germline. The CDR3 runs to 14 residues. Germline trimming cut 10 bases from V and 4 bases from J; bases unmatched to any gene: 11.

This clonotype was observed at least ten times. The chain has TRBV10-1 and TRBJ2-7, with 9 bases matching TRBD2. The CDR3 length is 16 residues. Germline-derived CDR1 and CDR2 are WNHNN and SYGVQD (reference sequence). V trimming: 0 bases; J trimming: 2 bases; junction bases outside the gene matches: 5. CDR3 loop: CASSESKLAGAYEQYF. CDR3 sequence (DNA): TGCGCCAGCAGTGAGTCGAAACTAGCGGGCGCCTACGAGCAGTACTTC.

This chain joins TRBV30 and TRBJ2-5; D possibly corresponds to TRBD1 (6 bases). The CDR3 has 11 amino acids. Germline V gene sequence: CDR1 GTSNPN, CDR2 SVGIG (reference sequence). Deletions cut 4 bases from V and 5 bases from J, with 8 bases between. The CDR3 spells CAWTQGETQYF. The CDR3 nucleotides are TGTGCCTGGACCCAGGGGGAGACCCAGTACTTC.

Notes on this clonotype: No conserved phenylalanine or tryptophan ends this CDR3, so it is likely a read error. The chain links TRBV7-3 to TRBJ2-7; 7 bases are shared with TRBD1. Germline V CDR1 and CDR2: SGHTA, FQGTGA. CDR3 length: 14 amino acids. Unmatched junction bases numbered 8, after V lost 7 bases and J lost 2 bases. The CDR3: CASNRQGDTYEQYL. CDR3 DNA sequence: TGTGCCAGCAATCGACAGGGAGACACCTACGAGCAGTACCTC.

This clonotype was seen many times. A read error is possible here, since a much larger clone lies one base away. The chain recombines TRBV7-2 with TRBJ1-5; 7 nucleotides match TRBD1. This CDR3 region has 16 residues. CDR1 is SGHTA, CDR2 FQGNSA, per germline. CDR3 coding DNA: TGTGCCGGCAGCTGGGGGGAGGGGGCTAGTAGTCAGCCCCAGCATTTT. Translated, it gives CAGSWGEGASSQPQHF.